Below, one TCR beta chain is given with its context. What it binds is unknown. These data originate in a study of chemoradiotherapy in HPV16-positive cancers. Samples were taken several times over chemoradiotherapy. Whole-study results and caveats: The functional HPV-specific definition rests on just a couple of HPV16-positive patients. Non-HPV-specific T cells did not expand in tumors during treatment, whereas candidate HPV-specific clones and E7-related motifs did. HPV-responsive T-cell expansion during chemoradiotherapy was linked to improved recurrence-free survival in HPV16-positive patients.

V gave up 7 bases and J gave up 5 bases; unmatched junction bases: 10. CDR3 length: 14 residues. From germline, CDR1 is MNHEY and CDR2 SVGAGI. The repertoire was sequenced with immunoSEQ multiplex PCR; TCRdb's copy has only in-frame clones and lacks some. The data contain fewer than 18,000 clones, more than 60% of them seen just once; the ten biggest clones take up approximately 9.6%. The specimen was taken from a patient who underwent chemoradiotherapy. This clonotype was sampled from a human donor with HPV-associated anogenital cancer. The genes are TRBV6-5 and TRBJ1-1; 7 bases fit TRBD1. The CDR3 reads CASTQGDPGTEAFF. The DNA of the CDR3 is TGTGCCAGCACCCAGGGGGACCCTGGAACTGAAGCTTTCTTT.